The 30 T cell receptor beta chains below were found in one sample sequenced in a study of CD8 T cells in Susac syndrome. Random hexamers served to reverse transcribe roughly 0.45 to 1 ug RNA. TCRdb analysed the immunoSEQ multiplex PCR reads with MiXCR anew, one entry per CDR3 protein. The sample records a few hundred thousand distinct CDR3 sequences, more than 85% being singletons. Sequencing was done on a sample of CD8+ T cells from PBMCs. These receptors were collected from a human donor with multiple sclerosis.

The rearrangement joins TRBV11-2 to TRBJ2-1, with no clear D. V lost 0 bases, J lost 0 bases, and 9 bases lay in between. The CDR3 contains 16 residues. Germline V CDR1 and CDR2: SGHAT, FQNNGV. The CDR3 region is CASSLDWASSYNEQFF. CDR3 bases: TGTGCCAGCAGCTTAGATTGGGCCAGCTCCTACAATGAGCAGTTCTTC. The complete variable domain, with remaining parts taken from reference TRBV11-2 and TRBJ2-1, reads EAGVAQSPRYKIIEKRQSVAFWCNPISGHATLYWYQQILGQGPKLLIQFQNNGVVDDSQLPKDRFSAERLKGVDSTLKIQPAKLEDSAVYLCASSLDWASSYNEQFFGPGTRLTVL.

The V and J genes are TRBV6-4 and TRBJ2-4, with 10 bases fitting TRBD2. This CDR3 spans 17 amino acids. Losses at the gene ends were 1 base for V and 2 bases for J; bases not matched to a gene: 5. Germline values: CDR1 MRHNA, CDR2 SNTAGT. As DNA, the CDR3 is TGTGCCAGCAGTGACTGTACTAGCGGGGAAACCAAAAACATTCAGTACTTC. Protein product: CASSDCTSGETKNIQYF.

The chain couples TRBV7-3 to TRBJ2-1; 9 bases are a match to TRBD2. The V segment lost 2 bases and the J segment 8 bases; nucleotides outside the gene matches: 7. Germline CDR1 reads SGHTA; CDR2 reads FQGTGA. There are 15 residues in the CDR3. Here the CDR3 reads CASSLLAGSGDEQFF. The CDR3 DNA is TGTGCCAGCAGCTTACTAGCGGGAAGTGGCGATGAGCAGTTCTTC.

This sequence joins TRBV5-6 and TRBJ1-2; 8 nucleotides match TRBD1. The CDR3 totals 15 residues. Germline CDR1 and CDR2: SGHDT and YYEEEE. Trimming removed 5 bases from V and 0 bases from J; junction bases left unmatched: 6. CDR3 sequence reads: CASRVQGGANYGYTF. DNA of the CDR3: TGTGCCAGCAGGGTACAGGGGGGAGCTAACTATGGCTACACCTTC.

The V and J genes are TRBV7-9 and TRBJ1-2; tentatively, D is TRBD1 (5 bases). This CDR3 has 14 residues. Looked up from germline, CDR1 is SEHNR and CDR2 is FQNEAQ (reference sequence). V was shortened by 5 bases and J by 4 bases, with 14 bases between the two germline ends. CDR3 in amino acids: CASSTTDEVYGYTF. The CDR3 nucleotides are TGTGCCAGCAGCACGACAGACGAGGTCTATGGCTACACCTTC.

The V gene is TRBV27, the J gene TRBJ2-2; TRBD2 agrees at 7 bases. Germline-derived CDR1 and CDR2 are MNHEY and SMNVEV (reference sequence). With 7 bases clipped from V and 6 bases from J, the junction kept 5 bases outside the gene matches. This CDR3 spans 13 amino acids. The CDR3 is CASKRGWSGELFF. The CDR3 DNA reads as TGTGCCAGCAAGCGGGGATGGTCCGGGGAGCTGTTTTTT.

The chain couples TRBV9 to TRBJ2-3, with TRBD1 identical over 10 bases. J was trimmed by 6 bases and V by 2 bases; bases with no gene match: 6. CDR1 and CDR2 from the germline V gene are SGDLS and YYNGEE. The length of the CDR3 is 15 residues. In DNA form, the CDR3 reads TGTGCCAGCAGCGTCCGGGACAGGGGCCCGGATACGCAGTATTTT. As protein: CASSVRDRGPDTQYF.

This sequence joins TRBV27 and TRBJ2-3; D is perhaps TRBD2 (6 bases). Trimming pared 3 bases from V and 2 bases from J, leaving 12 bases between. Germline V lookup: CDR1 MNHEY, CDR2 SMNVEV (reference sequence). The CDR3 extends over 15 amino acids. The CDR3: CASSLEGIFTDTQYF. The CDR3 DNA follows: TGTGCCAGCAGTTTGGAGGGGATATTCACAGATACGCAGTATTTT.

The chain joins TRBV9 to TRBJ2-2; D unresolved. Germline V gives CDR1 SGDLS, CDR2 YYNGEE. V was shortened by 3 bases and J by 3 bases, with 12 bases between the two germline ends. The CDR3 length is 15 residues. CDR3 nucleotides: TGTGCCAGCAGCGGTGGGAAGGTGTACACCGGGGAGCTGTTTTTT. The encoded protein is CASSGGKVYTGELFF.

The chain couples TRBV5-4 to TRBJ1-1; no definite D call. The CDR3 contains 12 residues. The germline V gene encodes CDR1 SGHNT and CDR2 YYREEE (reference sequence). V dropped 3 bases and J dropped 4 bases, with 7 bases sitting between them. CDR3 DNA sequence: TGTGCCAGCAGCTCCCTAGGCACTGAAGCTTTCTTT. Protein product: CASSSLGTEAFF. Complete variable domain (other parts from reference TRBV5-4 and TRBJ1-1): ETGVTQSPTHLIKTRGQQVTLRCSSQSGHNTVSWYQQALGQGPQFIFQYYREEENGRGNFPPRFSGLQFPNYSSELNVNALELDDSALYLCASSSLGTEAFFGQGTRLTVV.

The chain uses TRBV9 and TRBJ2-7, with 8 bases matching TRBD1. The CDR3 is made up of 14 amino acids. Germline V gene lookup returns CDR1 SGDLS and CDR2 YYNGEE. Unmatched junction bases numbered 8, after V lost 4 bases and J lost 5 bases. The CDR3 nucleotides are TGTGCCAGCAGCCTGACGGACAGGGTAGACGAGCAGTACTTC. This sequence encodes CASSLTDRVDEQYF.

J is TRBJ2-7 and V is TRBV11-2, with a weak D call TRBD1 (5 bases). V shed 2 bases and J shed 4 bases, with 15 bases lying between them. The CDR3 extends over 15 amino acids. From germline, CDR1 is SGHAT and CDR2 FQNNGV. The CDR3 spells CASSLSQGAVYEQYF. CDR3 bases: TGTGCCAGCAGCTTATCCCAGGGCGCCGTATACGAGCAGTACTTC.

V usage is TRBV13 and J usage is TRBJ2-5; D may be TRBD1 (7 bases). The CDR3 length is 16 residues. The ends were cut back, 5 bases at V and 0 bases at J, with 16 bases in the middle. Germline V gives CDR1 PRHDT, CDR2 FYEKMQ (reference sequence). CDR3 DNA: TGTGCCAGCAGCACAGGAGGGACAGCGTACCAAGAGACCCAGTACTTC. This gives the protein CASSTGGTAYQETQYF.

The gene calls are TRBV20-1 and TRBJ2-7; D remains ambiguous. The CDR3 totals 14 residues. Germline lookup yields CDR1 DFQATT and CDR2 SNEGSKA (reference sequence). The V gene lost 0 bases and the J gene lost 5 bases, with 14 bases spanning the gap. DNA of the CDR3: TGCAGTGCTAGAGAGGTGGGGAAGGCCCACGAGCAGTACTTC. The encoded protein is CSAREVGKAHEQYF.

CDR3 in amino acids: CSVAVGDGYTF. The CDR3 nucleotides read TGCAGCGTGGCGGTGGGGGATGGCTACACCTTC. The chain uses TRBV29-1 and TRBJ1-2; weak D call: TRBD1 (5 bases). The CDR3 sequence is 11 residues long. Looked up from germline, CDR1 is SQVTM and CDR2 is ANQGSEA. The V end lost 6 bases, the J end lost 6 bases, and 11 bases lay between the germline ends. Looking up the rest from reference TRBV29-1 and TRBJ1-2 gives the full variable domain: SAVISQKPSRDICQRGTSLTIQCQVDSQVTMMFWYRQQPGQSLTLIATANQGSEATYESGFVIDKFPISRPNLTFSTLTVSNMSPEDSSIYLCSVAVGDGYTFGSGTRLTVV.

The genes are TRBV15 and TRBJ2-7, with 9 nucleotides matching TRBD1. CDR1 and CDR2 (germline): LNHNV, YYDKDF (reference sequence). V shed 1 base and J 1 base; nucleotides not matched to a gene: 2. This CDR3 is 15 amino acids long. The CDR3 loop reads CATSRGGTGSYEQYF. In DNA form, the CDR3 reads TGTGCCACCAGCAGAGGCGGGACAGGGTCCTACGAGCAGTACTTC.

This CDR3 reads CASSYPTFGGGSNQPQHF. The CDR3, as DNA: TGTGCCAGCAGTTACCCTACTTTTGGAGGGGGCAGCAATCAGCCCCAGCATTTT. The genes are TRBV6-5 and TRBJ1-5; 7 nucleotides match TRBD1. The CDR3 sequence is 18 residues long. V lost 2 bases to trimming and J lost 1 base; unmatched junction nucleotides: 11. Germline assignment: CDR1 MNHEY and CDR2 SVGAGI.

This chain uses TRBV9 with TRBJ1-2; possibly TRBD1 for D (6 bases). Germline loops: CDR1 SGDLS, CDR2 YYNGEE. CDR3 length: 16 amino acids. Trimming shortened V by 0 bases and J by 5 bases, and 17 bases separated the two germline ends. The CDR3 here is CASSVAGTGLKYGYTF. CDR3 sequence (DNA): TGTGCCAGCAGCGTAGCTGGAACAGGGTTAAAGTATGGCTACACCTTC.

The CDR3 bases are TGTGCCAGCCACCCTAGCGGGAGTTTGTACAATGAGCAGTTCTTC. Translated, it gives CASHPSGSLYNEQFF. The chain uses TRBV12-3 or TRBV12-4 and TRBJ2-1, with 10 bases identical to TRBD2. Unmatched junction bases numbered 8, after V lost 8 bases and J lost 4 bases. The CDR3 has 15 residues.

The gene calls are TRBV6-6 and TRBJ2-2; 8 bases are a match to TRBD2. Trimming at V came to 8 bases and at J to 5 bases, leaving 10 bases not matched to a gene. CDR3 size: 15 residues. In germline, CDR1 is MNHNY, CDR2 SVGAGI (reference sequence). Here the CDR3 DNA reads TGTGCCAGCCCCAGTGGGCTAGCGGGTACCGGGGAGCTGTTTTTT. This sequence encodes CASPSGLAGTGELFF.

The gene calls are TRBV5-6 and TRBJ1-2; D may be TRBD1 (6 bases). Trimming cost V 4 bases and J 3 bases, with 19 bases left between them. The CDR3 has 16 residues. Germline-derived CDR1 and CDR2 are SGHDT and YYEEEE. The CDR3 reads CASSPTHRVEDYGYTF. Written as DNA, the CDR3 is TGTGCCAGCAGCCCGACACACAGGGTGGAAGACTATGGCTACACCTTC.

This clonotype was seen only once. The CDR3 bases are TGCGCCAGCAGCTTGGGAGGGCGGGAGGTCGACGAGCAGTACTTC. It translates to CASSLGGREVDEQYF. The chain carries TRBV5-1 and TRBJ2-7, with 8 positions matching TRBD2. CDR1 and CDR2 from the germline V gene are SGHRS and YFSETQ. This CDR3 has 15 residues. V was pared by 0 bases and J by 5 bases, with 7 bases of the junction left unmatched.

This chain uses TRBV13 with TRBJ1-1, with D uncertain. The CDR3 is made up of 13 amino acids. With 2 bases removed from V and 6 bases from J, the gap between germline ends came to 10 bases. The germline V gene has CDR1 PRHDT and CDR2 FYEKMQ (reference sequence). CDR3 sequence: CASSLKGYPEAFF. DNA of the CDR3: TGTGCCAGCAGCTTAAAGGGCTACCCTGAAGCTTTCTTT.

The chain recombines TRBV11-2 with TRBJ2-1, with 11 positions matching TRBD2. V lost 4 bases, J lost 5 bases, and 4 bases stayed unmatched. In germline, CDR1 is SGHAT, CDR2 FQNNGV. The CDR3 contains 15 residues. The CDR3 protein is CASSWLAGGDNEQFF. The CDR3 nucleotides read TGTGCCAGCAGCTGGCTAGCGGGGGGTGACAATGAGCAGTTCTTC.

The V and J genes are TRBV4-3 and TRBJ1-1; 7 bases agree with TRBD1. Trimming at V came to 1 base and at J to 3 bases, leaving 8 bases not matched to a gene. The CDR3 runs 16 residues. CDR1 is LGHNA and CDR2 is YSLEER in the germline V gene. The CDR3 region has the DNA TGCGCCAGCAGCCAAGCCTGGGACAGCCGGGACACTGAAGCTTTCTTT. Translating gives CASSQAWDSRDTEAFF.

This chain uses TRBV19 with TRBJ2-1; TRBD2 agrees at 7 bases. CDR1 and CDR2 (germline): LNHDA, SQIVND (reference sequence). This CDR3 contains 15 residues. The J segment lost 2 bases and the V segment lost 7 bases, leaving 8 bases of the junction unmatched. CDR3 DNA sequence: TGTGCCAGTACTTTAGCGGGCCCTACCTACAATGAGCAGTTCTTC. Its translation is CASTLAGPTYNEQFF.

The genes are TRBV5-6 and TRBJ2-7; D call uncertain. Trimming shortened V by 2 bases and J by 6 bases, and 9 bases separated the two germline ends. The CDR3 is 12 amino acids. Germline CDR1 reads SGHDT; CDR2 reads YYEEEE. The CDR3 DNA is TGTGCCAGCAGCTTAAGGAAAGCCGAGCAGTACTTC. The encoded protein is CASSLRKAEQYF.

The chain joins TRBV5-1 to TRBJ1-2; no firm D call. V was shortened by 0 bases and J by 7 bases, with 7 bases between the two germline ends. Germline V CDR1 and CDR2: SGHRS, YFSETQ. This CDR3 is 12 amino acids long. The CDR3 DNA sequence: TGCGCCAGCAGCTTGGACGCCGGTGGCTACACCTTC. Encoded protein: CASSLDAGGYTF.

The rearrangement uses TRBV20-1 and TRBJ2-1, with D possibly TRBD2 on 6 matching bases. CDR1 and CDR2 (germline): DFQATT, SNEGSKA (reference sequence). The CDR3 length is 14 residues. V lost 6 bases, J lost 5 bases, and 17 bases lay in between. Written as DNA, the CDR3 is TGCAGTGCAAGGGACTTCAACACTCACAATGAGCAGTTCTTC. Translated, it gives CSARDFNTHNEQFF.

This rearrangement joins TRBV3-1 to TRBJ2-1, with 9 bases matching TRBD2. Trimming at V came to 5 bases and at J to 9 bases, leaving 11 bases not matched to a gene. This CDR3 spans 15 amino acids. Germline assignment: CDR1 LGHDT and CDR2 YNNKEL (reference sequence). The CDR3 DNA follows: TGTGCCAGCAGCATAGACCCATCAGCGGGGGGTGAGCAGTTCTTC. Translation gives CASSIDPSAGGEQFF.